This T cell receptor (beta chain) was observed in a study of T cells in narcolepsy. Here immunoSEQ multiplex PCR was the method, and the copy in TCRdb shows in-frame clones only, minus some. The sample has approximately 17,000 clones, about two thirds seen once. This CDR3 region has 13 residues. V gave up 0 bases and J gave up 5 bases, with 7 bases separating them. Per the germline V gene, CDR1 is MNHNY and CDR2 is SVGAGI (reference sequence). Of note for this clone: What it recognizes is unknown.

Study-level results: HCRT-specific and TRIB2-specific autoreactive clonotypes appeared among same-patient CSF and blood CD4+ clonotypes.

The source material was CD45RA- memory CD8+ T cells from PBMCs. This chain connects TRBV6-6 to TRBJ1-1; D not resolved. The clonotype originates from a human donor with narcolepsy. The DNA for the CDR3 is TGTGCCAGCAGTTACTCAGGTAGTACTGAAGCTTTCTTT. Translated: CASSYSGSTEAFF.